This T cell receptor (beta chain) was captured by sequencing in a study of T cell responses to AZD1222 COVID-19 vaccine. General study points: Females made up more of the donors, who were largely white British, and clonal diversity may have come out too low. Of the AZD1222 recipients, only 5 to 7 were seropositive at baseline. At 160-218 and 743-854, vaccine-associated CD4 TCRs were dominant, and they spanned spike.

TCRdb's table, derived via immunoSEQ multiplex PCR, lists solely in-frame clones and lacks some. In the table there are fewer than 300,000 clones, 85% to 95% of which are singletons. About this clone itself: Antigen specificity is unknown.

The CDR3 runs 12 residues. Looked up from germline, CDR1 is SGHTA and CDR2 is FQGNSA. Trimming pared 3 bases from V and 9 bases from J, leaving 9 bases between. The material sequenced was peripheral blood, taken on day 0 of AZD1222 vaccination. The sequence was obtained from an adult in good health. The rearrangement joins TRBV7-2 to TRBJ2-1, with D unresolved. The CDR3 nucleotides are TGTGCCAGCAGCTTTTCGATCGGTGAGCAGTTCTTC. It encodes CASSFSIGEQFF.